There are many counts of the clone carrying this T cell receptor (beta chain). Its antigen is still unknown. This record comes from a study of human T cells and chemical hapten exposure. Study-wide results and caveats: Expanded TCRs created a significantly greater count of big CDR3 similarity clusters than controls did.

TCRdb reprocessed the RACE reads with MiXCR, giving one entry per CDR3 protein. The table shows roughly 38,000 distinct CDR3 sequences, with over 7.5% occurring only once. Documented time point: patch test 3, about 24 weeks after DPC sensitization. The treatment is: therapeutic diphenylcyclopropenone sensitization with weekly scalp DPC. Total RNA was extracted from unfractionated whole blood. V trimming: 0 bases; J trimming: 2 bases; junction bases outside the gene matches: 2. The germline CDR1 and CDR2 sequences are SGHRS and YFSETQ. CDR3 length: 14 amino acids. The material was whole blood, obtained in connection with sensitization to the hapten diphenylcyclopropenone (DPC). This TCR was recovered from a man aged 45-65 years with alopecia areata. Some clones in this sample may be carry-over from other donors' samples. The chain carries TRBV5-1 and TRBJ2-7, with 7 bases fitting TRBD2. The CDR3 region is CASSLDTSAYEQYF. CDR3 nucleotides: TGCGCCAGCAGCTTGGACACTAGCGCCTACGAGCAGTACTTC.